Presented here are 16 T cell receptor beta chains from one specimen sequenced in a study of PD-1 blockade in classical Hodgkin lymphoma. Time point denoted: cycle 4 day 1 (C4D1), after 5 to 7 weeks of nivolumab. Autologous stem cell transplantation was followed by relapse in every patient, and brentuximab vedotin exposure varied. Using immunoSEQ multiplex PCR, the repertoire was profiled, and TCRdb retains in-frame clones only, with some absent. The sample gives about 44,000 clones, roughly 65% of which show up once; about 3.1% is in the top ten. The starting material was peripheral blood mononuclear cells (PBMCs), obtained before the fourth cycle of nivolumab. The receptors here all came from a human donor with classical Hodgkin lymphoma.

CDR3 loop: CASSLVAGTTYEQYF. DNA of the CDR3: TGCGCCAGCAGCTTGGTGGCAGGGACTACCTACGAGCAGTACTTC. V gene TRBV5-1 combines with J gene TRBJ2-7, with TRBD2 identical over 7 bases. Losses at the gene ends were 0 bases for V and 2 bases for J; bases not matched to a gene: 5. CDR3 size: 15 residues. Germline CDR1 SGHRS, CDR2 YFSETQ.

The chain employs TRBV12-1 and TRBJ1-4; the tabulated D call, TRBD1, remains unverified against the DNA. TRBV12-1 represents a pseudogene. CDR3 length: 17 amino acids. The CDR3 coding sequence is TGTGCCAGCAGCTTTGAGGGCAGGGGGAGGAGAATTGAAAAACTGTTTTTT. This sequence encodes CASSFEGRGRRIEKLFF.

V gene TRBV5-4 combines with J gene TRBJ2-1; 8 bases are shared with TRBD2. CDR3 length: 13 amino acids. Germline V CDR1 and CDR2: SGHNT, YYREEE (reference sequence). The junction had 8 bases not matched to a gene; V was cut back by 2 bases and J by 13 bases. Written as DNA, the CDR3 is TGTGCCAGCAGCTTAGAACGGGAGGGGCGCCAGTTCTTC. The encoded protein is CASSLEREGRQFF. Variable domain in full (rest from reference TRBV5-4 and TRBJ2-1): ETGVTQSPTHLIKTRGQQVTLRCSSQSGHNTVSWYQQALGQGPQFIFQYYREEENGRGNFPPRFSGLQFPNYSSELNVNALELDDSALYLCASSLEREGRQFFGPGTRLTVL.

In its sample, this clone was seen a few times. The CDR3 DNA sequence: TGTGCCTGGAGTCTTAAGGACAGGGGGCATAATCAGCCCCAGCATTTT. As protein: CAWSLKDRGHNQPQHF. V usage is TRBV30 and J usage is TRBJ1-5, with 11 bases identical to TRBD1. Per the germline V gene, CDR1 is GTSNPN and CDR2 is SVGIG (reference sequence). After removal of 2 bases from V and 4 bases from J, the junction contained 7 bases not matched to a gene. The CDR3 has 16 residues.

J is TRBJ2-6 and V is TRBV29-1, with unresolved D. Germline CDR1 reads SQVTM; CDR2 reads ANQGSEA. V was trimmed by 4 bases and J by 4 bases, leaving 14 bases between them. The length of the CDR3 is 15 residues. Written as DNA, the CDR3 is TGCAGCGTTGCAATCATAAGGCTGGGGGCCAACGTCCTGACTTTC. This translates into CSVAIIRLGANVLTF.

This clone has more than one count but fewer than ten. The chain's CDR3 is CASTDLISGTLSNQPQHF. The CDR3, as DNA: TGTGCCAGTACCGATCTGATCTCCGGGACACTTAGCAATCAGCCCCAGCATTTT. The gene calls are TRBV19 and TRBJ1-5; tentative D call: TRBD1 (6 bases). CDR3 length equals 18 residues. V lost 7 bases, J lost 0 bases, and 22 bases lay in between. Germline-derived CDR1 and CDR2 are LNHDA and SQIVND (reference sequence).

The rearrangement joins TRBV5-1 to TRBJ1-1, with D perhaps TRBD1 (6 bases). CDR3 size: 15 residues. Between the trimmed V and J ends, which lost 2 bases and 1 base, there was a span of 12 bases. CDR1 is SGHRS, CDR2 YFSETQ, per germline. The CDR3 reads CASSFSGTTNTEAFF. The CDR3 nucleotides are TGCGCCAGCAGCTTTTCCGGGACAACGAACACTGAAGCTTTCTTT.

The chain joins TRBV6-6 to TRBJ2-7; D uncertain. V lost 0 bases, J lost 2 bases, and 8 bases lay in between. The CDR3 sequence is 14 residues long. CDR1 is MNHNY and CDR2 is SVGAGI in the germline V gene (reference sequence). Written as DNA, the CDR3 is TGTGCCAGCAGTTACTCGGTAGGGCCCTACGAGCAGTACTTC. This gives the protein CASSYSVGPYEQYF.

The V call is TRBV10-1, the J call TRBJ2-3; 15 bases line up with TRBD2. V lost 6 bases and J lost 6; bases outside the gene matches: 4. This CDR3 comprises 15 residues. Per germline, CDR1 WNHNN and CDR2 SYGVQD (reference sequence). CDR3 nucleotide sequence: TGCGCCAGCAGCAGGACTAGCGGGGGGGCCGATACGCAGTATTTT. Translating it yields CASSRTSGGADTQYF.

Points on this clone: Other DNA sequences in the sample encode the same CDR3. The V call is TRBV30, the J call TRBJ2-7; TRBD1 matches at 8 bases. This CDR3 is 14 amino acids long. J gave up 0 bases and V 1 base, and 2 bases lay outside the gene matches. The germline V gene has CDR1 GTSNPN and CDR2 SVGIG (reference sequence). In nucleotides, the CDR3 is TGTGCCTGGAGTGCCGGGACAGGCTCCTACGAGCAGTACTTC. Residues: CAWSAGTGSYEQYF.

This sequence joins TRBV7-9 and TRBJ2-2, with D unresolved. This CDR3 is built from 14 residues. The germline gives CDR1 SEHNR, CDR2 FQNEAQ (reference sequence). V lost 1 base to trimming and J lost 2 bases, with 5 bases between them. CDR3 in amino acids: CASSLEGNTGELFF. CDR3 nucleotide sequence: TGTGCCAGCAGCTTAGAAGGAAACACCGGGGAGCTGTTTTTT.

By share, this clone ranks as medium-sized. The chain is built from TRBV19 and TRBJ1-5, with D possibly matching TRBD1 (5 bases). The CDR3 runs to 15 residues. Trimming removed 6 bases from V and 2 bases from J, with 14 bases in between. Germline-derived CDR1 and CDR2 are LNHDA and SQIVND (reference sequence). CDR3 bases: TGTGCCAGTAGCGGGGGGGAGTGGGGCAATCAGCCCCAGCATTTT. This translates into CASSGGEWGNQPQHF.

CDR3 protein: CASSKRLASTTDTQYF. CDR3 nucleotides: TGTGCCAGCAGCAAAAGACTAGCGTCCACCACAGATACGCAGTATTTT. The chain couples TRBV11-3 to TRBJ2-3; the match to TRBD2 covers 8 bases. In germline, CDR1 is SGHNT, CDR2 YENEEA. CDR3 size: 16 residues. V shed 5 bases and J 2 bases; nucleotides not matched to a gene: 9. Full variable domain (outside the CDR3, taken from reference TRBV11-3 and TRBJ2-3): EAGVVQSPRYKIIEKKQPVAFWCNPISGHNTLYWYLQNLGQGPELLIRYENEEAVDDSQLPKDRFSAERLKGVDSTLKIQPAELGDSAVYLCASSKRLASTTDTQYFGPGTRLTVL.

The chain combines TRBV7-9 with TRBJ2-2; 12 positions match TRBD2. Trimming at V came to 3 bases and at J to 4 bases, leaving 9 bases not matched to a gene. Germline CDR1 and CDR2: SEHNR and FQNEAQ (reference sequence). The CDR3 covers 18 residues. The CDR3 DNA sequence: TGTGCCAGCAGCTTCCTGGCTAGCGGGAGGGCGGCCACCGGGGAGCTGTTTTTT. It encodes CASSFLASGRAATGELFF.

This clone is categorized as medium-sized (0.01 to 0.1%). This chain links TRBV29-1 with TRBJ1-2, with 7 bases fitting TRBD1. CDR3 length: 15 residues. Germline loops: CDR1 SQVTM, CDR2 ANQGSEA. J was trimmed by 2 bases and V by 4 bases; bases with no gene match: 10. The CDR3 protein is CSVAPRTGSNYGYTF. CDR3 nucleotide sequence: TGCAGCGTTGCTCCGAGGACAGGATCAAACTATGGCTACACCTTC.

The J gene is TRBJ1-2, the V gene TRBV28; tentatively, D is TRBD1 (5 bases). CDR1 MDHEN and CDR2 SYDVKM come from the germline V gene. The V gene lost 2 bases and the J gene lost 7 bases, with 14 bases spanning the gap. There are 14 residues in the CDR3. CDR3 sequence reads: CASSLTGGVGGYTF. The CDR3, as DNA: TGTGCCAGCAGTTTAACCGGGGGAGTCGGTGGCTACACCTTC.